The subject of this entry is one T cell receptor (beta chain). TCR beta sequences were obtained from blood CD8+ and CD4+ T cells. TEMRA cells were FACS-enriched, and CD8+ and CD4+ T cells were isolated negatively. RNA, at roughly 0.5 to 1 ug, was reverse transcribed with random hexamers. Amplification of TCR beta CDR3 by immunoSEQ multiplex PCR spanned 54 Vbeta and 13 Jbeta. TCRdb reanalysed the immunoSEQ multiplex PCR reads using MiXCR and keeps one entry per CDR3 protein. The sample includes 55,000 to 85,000 distinct CDR3 sequences, just over 95% of them seen just once. The data are from a study of CD8 T cells in Susac syndrome. This CDR3 comprises 16 residues. Trimming took 3 bases from V and 1 from J, leaving 11 bases between them. CDR1 and CDR2 (germline): KGHDR, SFDVKD.

The sample taken for sequencing was CD4+ T cells from PBMCs. The clonotype originates from a human donor with multiple sclerosis. The chain has TRBV24-1 and TRBJ2-2, with D possibly TRBD2 on 5 matching bases. The CDR3 spells CATSDKAGKNTGELFF. For the CDR3, the DNA is TGTGCCACCAGTGATAAGGCCGGGAAGAACACCGGGGAGCTGTTTTTT.